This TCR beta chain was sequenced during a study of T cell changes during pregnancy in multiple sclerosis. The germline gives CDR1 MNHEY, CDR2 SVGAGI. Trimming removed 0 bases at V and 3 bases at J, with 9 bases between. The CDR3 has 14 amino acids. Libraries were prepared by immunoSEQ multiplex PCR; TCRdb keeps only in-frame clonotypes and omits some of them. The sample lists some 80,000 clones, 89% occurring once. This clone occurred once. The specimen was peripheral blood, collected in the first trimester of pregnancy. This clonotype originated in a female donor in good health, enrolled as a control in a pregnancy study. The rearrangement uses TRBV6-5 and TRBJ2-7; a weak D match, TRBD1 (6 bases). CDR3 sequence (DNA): TGTGCCAGCAGTTACTCCGACAGGTACTACGAGCAGTACTTC. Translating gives CASSYSDRYYEQYF.